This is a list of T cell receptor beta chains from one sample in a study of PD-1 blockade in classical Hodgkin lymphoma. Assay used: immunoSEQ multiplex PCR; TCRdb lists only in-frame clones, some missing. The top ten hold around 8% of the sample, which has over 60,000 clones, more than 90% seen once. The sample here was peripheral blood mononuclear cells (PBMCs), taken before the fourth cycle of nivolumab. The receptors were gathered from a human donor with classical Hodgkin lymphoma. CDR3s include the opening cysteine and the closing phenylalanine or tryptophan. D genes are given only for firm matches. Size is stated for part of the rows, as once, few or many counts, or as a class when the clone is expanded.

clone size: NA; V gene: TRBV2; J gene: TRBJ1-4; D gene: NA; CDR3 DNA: TGTGCCAGCAAAACCATTTGGACTAATGAAAAACTGTTTTTT; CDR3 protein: CASKTIWTNEKLFF
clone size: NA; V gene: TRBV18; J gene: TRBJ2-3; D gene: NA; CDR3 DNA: TGTGCCAGCTCACCACAGGCAGGCAGCACAGATACGCAGTATTTT; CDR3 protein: CASSPQAGSTDTQYF
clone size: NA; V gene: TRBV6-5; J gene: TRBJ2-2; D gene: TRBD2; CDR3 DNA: TGTGCCAGCAACCCGGGGACTAGTTCGGGCGGGGAGCTGTTTTTT; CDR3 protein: CASNPGTSSGGELFF
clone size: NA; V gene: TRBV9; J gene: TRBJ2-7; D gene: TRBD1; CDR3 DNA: TGTGCCAGCAGCCCCCGCAGGACAGGGGACTACTACGAGCAGTACTTC; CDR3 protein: CASSPRRTGDYYEQYF
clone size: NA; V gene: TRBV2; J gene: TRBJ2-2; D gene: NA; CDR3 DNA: TGTGCCAGCAGTGAGGACACCGGGGAGCTGTTTTTT; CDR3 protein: CASSEDTGELFF
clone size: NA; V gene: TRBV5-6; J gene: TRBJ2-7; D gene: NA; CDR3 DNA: TGTGCCAGCAGCTTGGATTCCCTCGAGCAGTACTTC; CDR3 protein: CASSLDSLEQYF
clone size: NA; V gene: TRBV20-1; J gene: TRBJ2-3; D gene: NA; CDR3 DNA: TGCAGTGCAAGTATAGATACGCAGTATTTT; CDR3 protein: CSASIDTQYF
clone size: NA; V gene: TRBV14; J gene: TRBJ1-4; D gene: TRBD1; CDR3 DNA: TGTGCCAGCAGCCAAGGGGAGGAGGGGGCGAATGAAAAACTGTTTTTT; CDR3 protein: CASSQGEEGANEKLFF
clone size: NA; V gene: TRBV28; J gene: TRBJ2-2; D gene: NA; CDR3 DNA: TGTGCCAGCAGTTTAGTAGTTGGAGCGTGGGCCGGGGAGCTGTTTTTT; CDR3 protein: CASSLVVGAWAGELFF
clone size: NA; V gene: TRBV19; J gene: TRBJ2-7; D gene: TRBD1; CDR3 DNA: TGTGCCAGTAGTACGGGCAGGGGGCTTGACTACGAGCAGTACTTC; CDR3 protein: CASSTGRGLDYEQYF
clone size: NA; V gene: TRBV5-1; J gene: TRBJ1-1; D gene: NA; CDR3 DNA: TGCGCCAGCAGAGAGACCCCAGGGGTTGCTGAAGCTTTCTTT; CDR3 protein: CASRETPGVAEAFF
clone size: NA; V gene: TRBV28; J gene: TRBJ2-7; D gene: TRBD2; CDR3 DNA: TGTGCCAGCAGTAGGCTAGCGGGGACCTACGAGCAGTACTTC; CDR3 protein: CASSRLAGTYEQYF
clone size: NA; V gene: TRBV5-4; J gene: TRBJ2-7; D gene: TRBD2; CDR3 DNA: TGTGCCAGCAGCATCCAGGGAGGGGTATACGAGCAGTACTTC; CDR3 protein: CASSIQGGVYEQYF
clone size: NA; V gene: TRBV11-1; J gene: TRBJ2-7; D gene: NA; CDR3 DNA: TGTGCCAGCAGCTTTGGGGGCCCAAAACCCCCCTACGAGCAGTACTTC; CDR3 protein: CASSFGGPKPPYEQYF
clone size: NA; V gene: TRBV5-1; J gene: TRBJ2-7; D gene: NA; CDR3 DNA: TGCGCCAGCAGCTTGGACCACGAGCAGTACTTC; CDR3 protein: CASSLDHEQYF
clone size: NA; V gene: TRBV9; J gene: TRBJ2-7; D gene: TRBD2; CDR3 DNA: TGTGCCAGCAGCGTCGCGGGACTAGCTTCCGAGCAGTACTTC; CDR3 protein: CASSVAGLASEQYF
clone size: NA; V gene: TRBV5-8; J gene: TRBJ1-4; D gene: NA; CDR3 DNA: TGTGCCAGCAGCTTCGGCAGCCTTAATGAAAAACTGTTTTTT; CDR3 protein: CASSFGSLNEKLFF
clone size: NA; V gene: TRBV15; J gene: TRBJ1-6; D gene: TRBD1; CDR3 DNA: TGTGCCACCAGCAGAGAGCCAGGGGGCTCCTATAATTCACCCCTCCACTTT; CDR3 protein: CATSREPGGSYNSPLHF
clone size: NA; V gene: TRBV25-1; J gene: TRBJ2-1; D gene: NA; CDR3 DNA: TGTGCCAGCAGTGAATCCGGTAAAGGACGGTGGGAGTTCTTC; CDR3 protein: CASSESGKGRWEFF
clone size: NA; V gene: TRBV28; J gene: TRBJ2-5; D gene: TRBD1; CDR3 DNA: TGTGCCAGCCGGGACAGGGGGATGGAGACCCAGTACTTC; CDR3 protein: CASRDRGMETQYF
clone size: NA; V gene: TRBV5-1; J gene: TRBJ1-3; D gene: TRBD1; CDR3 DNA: TGCGCCAGCAGCCCCGGACAGGCGACTGGAAACACCATATATTTT; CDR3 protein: CASSPGQATGNTIYF
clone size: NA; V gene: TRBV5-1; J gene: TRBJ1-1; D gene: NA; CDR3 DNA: TGCGCCAGCAGCTTTTTGGGGGACACTGAAGCTTTCTTT; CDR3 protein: CASSFLGDTEAFF
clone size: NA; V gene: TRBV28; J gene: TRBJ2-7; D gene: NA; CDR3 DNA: TGTGCCAGCAGCCCAACGTCGTACGAGCAGTACTTC; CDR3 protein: CASSPTSYEQYF
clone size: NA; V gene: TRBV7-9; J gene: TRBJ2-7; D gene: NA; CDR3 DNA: TGTGCCAGCAGCCGGGACAACCACTACGAGCAGTACTTC; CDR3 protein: CASSRDNHYEQYF
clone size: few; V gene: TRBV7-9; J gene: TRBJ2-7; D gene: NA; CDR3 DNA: TGTGCCAGCAGCCCAGCCCCCCGCGGACAAAACTACGAGCAGTACTTC; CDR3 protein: CASSPAPRGQNYEQYF
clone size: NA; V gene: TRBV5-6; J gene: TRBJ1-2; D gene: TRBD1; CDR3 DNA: TGTGCCAGCAACATAAAAGACAGGGTTCACTATGGCTACACCTTC; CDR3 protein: CASNIKDRVHYGYTF
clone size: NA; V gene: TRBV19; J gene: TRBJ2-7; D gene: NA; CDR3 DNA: TGTGCCAGTAGTATCGAGATAAACTACGAGCAGTACTTC; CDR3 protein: CASSIEINYEQYF
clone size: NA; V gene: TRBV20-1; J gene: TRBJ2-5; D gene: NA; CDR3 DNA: TGCAGTGCTAGGATAGGCGAGACCCAGTACTTC; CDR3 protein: CSARIGETQYF
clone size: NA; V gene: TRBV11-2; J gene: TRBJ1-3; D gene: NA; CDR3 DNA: TGTGCCAGCACCTTGGGTGGCGCCTCTGGAAACACCATATATTTT; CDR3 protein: CASTLGGASGNTIYF
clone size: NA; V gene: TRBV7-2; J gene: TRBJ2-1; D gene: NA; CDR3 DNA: TGTGCCAGCAGCTTAGTACACCTCACCTACAATGAGCAGTTCTTC; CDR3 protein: CASSLVHLTYNEQFF
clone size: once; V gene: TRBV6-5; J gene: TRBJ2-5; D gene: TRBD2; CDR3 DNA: TGTGCCAGCAGTTATACTAGCGGGGGGCAAGAGACCCAGTACTTC; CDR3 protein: CASSYTSGGQETQYF
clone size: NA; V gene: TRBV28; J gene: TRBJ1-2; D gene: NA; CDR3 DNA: TGTGCCACGTGGGGAAAGGCCTTCCTTAACTATGGCTACACCTTC; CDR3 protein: CATWGKAFLNYGYTF
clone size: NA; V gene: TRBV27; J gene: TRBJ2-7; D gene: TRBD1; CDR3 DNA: TGTGCCAGCAGTTTCCTACCGGGACAGGGATCCTACGAGCAGTACTTC; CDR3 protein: CASSFLPGQGSYEQYF
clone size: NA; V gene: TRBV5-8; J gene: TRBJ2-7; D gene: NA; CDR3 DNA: TGTGCCAGCAGCTTGGAGCGCTACGAGCAGTACTTC; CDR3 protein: CASSLERYEQYF
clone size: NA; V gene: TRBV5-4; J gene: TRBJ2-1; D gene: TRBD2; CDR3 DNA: TGTGCCAGCAGCTTTCGCGGGGGGGTCAATGAGCAGTTCTTC; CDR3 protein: CASSFRGGVNEQFF
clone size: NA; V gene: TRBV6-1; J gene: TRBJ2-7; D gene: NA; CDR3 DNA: TGTGCCAGCAGTGAAGCCGTGGACGAGCAGTACTTC; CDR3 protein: CASSEAVDEQYF
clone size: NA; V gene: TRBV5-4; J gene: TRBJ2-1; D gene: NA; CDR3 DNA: TGTGCCAGCAGGGGCAGGGATTTCTACAATGAGCAGTTCTTC; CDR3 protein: CASRGRDFYNEQFF
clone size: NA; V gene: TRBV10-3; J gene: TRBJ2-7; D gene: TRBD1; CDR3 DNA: TGTGCCATCAGCGGCCGCGGTGGGGAGACAGGGGGTTCCTACGAGCAGTACTTC; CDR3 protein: CAISGRGGETGGSYEQYF
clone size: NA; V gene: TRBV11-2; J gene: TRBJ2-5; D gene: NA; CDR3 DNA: TGTGCCAGCAGCTTAGGGCGGACCCAGTACTTC; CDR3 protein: CASSLGRTQYF
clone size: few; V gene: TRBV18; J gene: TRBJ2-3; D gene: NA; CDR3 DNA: TGTGCCAGCCGGATCGCAGATACGCAGTATTTT; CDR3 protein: CASRIADTQYF
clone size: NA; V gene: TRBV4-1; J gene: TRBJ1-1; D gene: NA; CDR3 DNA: TGCGCCAGCAGCCAAGATTTAAGTAACTTGGGTGGAGAAGCTTTCTTT; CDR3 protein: CASSQDLSNLGGEAFF
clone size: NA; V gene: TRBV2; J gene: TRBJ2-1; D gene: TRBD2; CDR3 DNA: TGTGCCACCCCCCCCGCTAGCGGGGACTACAATGAGCAGTTCTTC; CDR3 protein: CATPPASGDYNEQFF
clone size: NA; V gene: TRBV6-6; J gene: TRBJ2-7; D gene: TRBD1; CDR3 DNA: TGTGCCAGCAGTTCACGTGACAGGGGGATAAACGAGCAGTACTTC; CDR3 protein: CASSSRDRGINEQYF
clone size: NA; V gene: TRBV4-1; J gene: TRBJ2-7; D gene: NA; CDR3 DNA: TGCGCCAGCAGCCAGGGATGGGGAGGCGACGAGCAGTACTTC; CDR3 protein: CASSQGWGGDEQYF
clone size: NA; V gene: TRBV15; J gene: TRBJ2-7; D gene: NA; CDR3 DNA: TGTGCCACCAGCAGATCCCGGGACTCAAGCTCCTACGAGCAGTACTTC; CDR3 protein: CATSRSRDSSSYEQYF
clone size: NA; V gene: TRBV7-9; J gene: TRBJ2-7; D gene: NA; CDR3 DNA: TGTGCCAGCAGCTCTTCCCCAACTTACGAGCAGTACTTC; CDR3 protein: CASSSSPTYEQYF
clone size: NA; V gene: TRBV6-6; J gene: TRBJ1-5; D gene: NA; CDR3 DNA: TGTGCCAGCAGCTCACAGGGAACGGGCAATCAGCCCCAGCATTTT; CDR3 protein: CASSSQGTGNQPQHF
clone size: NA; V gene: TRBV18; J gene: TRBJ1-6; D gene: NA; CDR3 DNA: TGTGCCAGCTCACCAGGGGGAGCGAATAATTCACCCCTCCACTTT; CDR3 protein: CASSPGGANNSPLHF
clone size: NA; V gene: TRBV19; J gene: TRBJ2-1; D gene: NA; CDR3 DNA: TGTGCCAGTAGCAACGGAGTTTGGCGGAAAAGGTACAATGAGCAGTTCTTC; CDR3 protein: CASSNGVWRKRYNEQFF
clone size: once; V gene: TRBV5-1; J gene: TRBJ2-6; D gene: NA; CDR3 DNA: TGCGCCAGCAGCATCGGACGTTCTGGGGCCAACGTCCTGACTTTC; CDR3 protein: CASSIGRSGANVLTF
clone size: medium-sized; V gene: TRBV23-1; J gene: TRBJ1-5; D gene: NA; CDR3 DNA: TGCGCCAGCAGTCAATCTAACAGGGTAATAGTTGGCAATCAGCCCCAGCATTTT; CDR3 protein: CASSQSNRVIVGNQPQHF
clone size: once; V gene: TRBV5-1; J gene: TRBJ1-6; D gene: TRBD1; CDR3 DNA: TGCGCCAGCAGCTTGGAACCGGGACCCAGCAGGGGGTCACCCCTCCACTTT; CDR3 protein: CASSLEPGPSRGSPLHF
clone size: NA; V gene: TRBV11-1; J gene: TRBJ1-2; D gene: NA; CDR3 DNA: TGTGCCAGCAGCACCAACAGCGGAGGCTACACCTTC; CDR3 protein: CASSTNSGGYTF
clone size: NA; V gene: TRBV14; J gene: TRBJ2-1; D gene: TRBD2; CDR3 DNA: TGTGCCAGCAGCCACGTACTAGCGGGAGTCAATGAGCAGTTCTTC; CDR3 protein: CASSHVLAGVNEQFF
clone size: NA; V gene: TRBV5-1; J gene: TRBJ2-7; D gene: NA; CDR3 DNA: TGCGCCAGCAGCTTGGCGGACACCTCTTGGGCCATACGGGCCTCCTACGAGCAGTACTTC; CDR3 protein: CASSLADTSWAIRASYEQYF
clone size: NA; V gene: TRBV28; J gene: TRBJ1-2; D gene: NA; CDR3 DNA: TGTGCCAGCGTTGGCAACTATGGCTACACCTTC; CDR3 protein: CASVGNYGYTF
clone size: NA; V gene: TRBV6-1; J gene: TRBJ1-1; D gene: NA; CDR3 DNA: TGTGCCAGCAGGATGGGGGCCACTGAAGCTTTCTTT; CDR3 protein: CASRMGATEAFF
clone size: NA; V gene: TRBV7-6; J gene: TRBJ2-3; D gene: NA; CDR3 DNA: TGTGCCAGCAGCACCGAGGTGGATACGCAGTATTTT; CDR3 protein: CASSTEVDTQYF
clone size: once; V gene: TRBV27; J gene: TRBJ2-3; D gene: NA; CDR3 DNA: TGTGCCAGCAGTTTCGGGCTCCGGGATACGCAGTATTTT; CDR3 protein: CASSFGLRDTQYF
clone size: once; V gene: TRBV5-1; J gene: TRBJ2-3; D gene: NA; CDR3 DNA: TGCGCCACTAGATCAGAGGGGGGTCTGGCAGATACGCAGTATTTT; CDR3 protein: CATRSEGGLADTQYF